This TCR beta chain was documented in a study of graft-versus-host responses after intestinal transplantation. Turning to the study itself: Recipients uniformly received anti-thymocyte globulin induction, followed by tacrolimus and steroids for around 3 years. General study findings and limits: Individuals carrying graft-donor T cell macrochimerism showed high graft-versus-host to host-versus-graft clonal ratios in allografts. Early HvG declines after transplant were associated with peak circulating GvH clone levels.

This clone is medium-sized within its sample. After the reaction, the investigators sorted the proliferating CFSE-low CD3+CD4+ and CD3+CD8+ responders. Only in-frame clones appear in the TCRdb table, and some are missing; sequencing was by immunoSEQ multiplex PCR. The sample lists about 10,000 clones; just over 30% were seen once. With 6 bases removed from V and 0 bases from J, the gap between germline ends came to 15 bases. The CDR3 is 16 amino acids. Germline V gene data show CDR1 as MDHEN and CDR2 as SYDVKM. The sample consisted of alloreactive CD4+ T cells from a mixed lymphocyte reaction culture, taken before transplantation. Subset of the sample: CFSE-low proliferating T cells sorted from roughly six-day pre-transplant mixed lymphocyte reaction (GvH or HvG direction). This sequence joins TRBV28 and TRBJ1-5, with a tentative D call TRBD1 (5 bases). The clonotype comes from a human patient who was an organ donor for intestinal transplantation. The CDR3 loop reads CASRFSGRNSNQPQHF. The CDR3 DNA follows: TGTGCCAGCAGATTTTCGGGACGGAATAGCAATCAGCCCCAGCATTTT.